A selection of T cell receptor beta chains follows, all from one sample in a study of beta chain features in type 1 diabetes. TCRdb's table, derived via immunoSEQ multiplex PCR, lists solely in-frame clones and lacks some. The table lists roughly 250,000 clones, 20% of them singletons. Sequencing was carried out using naive CD4+ T cells from blood. These receptors originate from a woman in her forties with type 1 diabetes. The conserved cysteine and the conserved F or W are not part of the CDR3 here. Fields, in order: J gene, V gene, CDR3 protein.

TRBJ2-6	TRBV5-4	ASSLPQAPGANVLT
TRBJ2-5	TRBV28	ASSFEETQY
TRBJ1-1	TRBV25-1	ASSEYRGAEAF
TRBJ2-7	TRBV18	ARLDRFYEQY
TRBJ2-5	TRBV19	ATGSGAIQETQY
TRBJ2-5	TRBV2	ASRDFAGTGGETQY
TRBJ2-7	TRBV14	ASSQGRARGSHEQY
TRBJ2-5	TRBV28	ASSSDISSVETQY
TRBJ2-3	TRBV5-1	ASSLGASGNTDTQY
TRBJ2-1	TRBV28	ASSLSTGTYNEQF
TRBJ2-3	TRBV5-1	ASRGGQGHTDTQY
TRBJ1-1	TRBV4-1	ASSQGRARGRRTEAF
TRBJ2-1	TRBV30	ACTLAGSYNEQF
TRBJ2-5	TRBV19	ASSIPGQGPTQY
TRBJ2-5	TRBV11-2	ASSIRDWQETQY
TRBJ1-1	TRBV27	ASSLQGNTEAF
TRBJ1-1	TRBV19	ASSIGSPNTEAF
TRBJ2-2	TRBV4-2	ASSSGQNTGELF
TRBJ2-7	TRBV7-2	ASSRAYEQY
TRBJ1-1	TRBV7-9	ASSLARGDTEAF
TRBJ2-1	TRBV9	ASRKLAGEGGEQF
TRBJ1-2	TRBV28	ASSSEQYGYT
TRBJ1-6	TRBV7-6	ASSWTGSSYNSPLH
TRBJ1-1	TRBV10-3	AISDRGLNTEAF